This is a list of T cell receptor beta chains from one sample in a study of identifying expanded T cells in peripheral blood. Generated by immunoSEQ multiplex PCR, the TCRdb table keeps only in-frame clones and is missing some. The sample includes roughly 81,000 clones, roughly 84% seen only once; the top ten take 15% to 20%. Specimen: blood. These receptors were taken from a person aged 18-70 years in good health. Each CDR3 is given with its conserved first and last residue. D genes are given only for firm matches. Rows may omit the clone size; those that give it use once, few, many or a size class.

>.|.|TRBJ1-3|TRBV7-2
CASSPNGGSRNTIYF
TGTGCCAGCAGCCCTAACGGGGGCTCGAGAAACACCATATATTTT
>once|.|TRBJ1-5|TRBV6-6
CASSPQGIGNQPQHF
TGTGCCAGCAGTCCACAGGGAATCGGCAATCAGCCCCAGCATTTT
>.|.|TRBJ1-2|TRBV10-3
CAISESEVGYGYTF
TGTGCCATCAGTGAGTCGGAAGTCGGCTATGGCTACACCTTC
>.|.|TRBJ1-1|TRBV6-5
CASRPSQGTEAFF
TGTGCCAGCAGACCAAGTCAAGGCACTGAAGCTTTCTTT
>.|.|TRBJ2-5|TRBV11-3
CASSLGGTSKETQYF
TGTGCCAGCAGCTTAGGCGGGACTTCTAAAGAGACCCAGTACTTC
>.|.|TRBJ2-2|TRBV30
CAWRVMQGSTGELFF
TGTGCCTGGAGAGTGATGCAGGGAAGCACCGGGGAGCTGTTTTTT
>.|.|TRBJ2-7|TRBV27
CASSSRDTYEQYF
TGTGCCAGCAGTAGCCGGGACACCTACGAGCAGTACTTC
>.|TRBD2|TRBJ2-7|TRBV7-2
CASTSGTTSYEQYF
TGTGCCAGCACCTCCGGGACTACCTCCTACGAGCAGTACTTC
>.|.|TRBJ2-5|TRBV27
CASSLTRGRETQYF
TGTGCCAGCAGTTTAACCAGGGGACGAGAGACCCAGTACTTC
>.|.|TRBJ1-2|TRBV28
CASSPTLFGDKNYGYTF
TGTGCCAGCAGTCCGACTCTCTTCGGGGACAAAAACTATGGCTACACCTTC
>.|TRBD2|TRBJ2-1|TRBV6-4
CASSGLPRLAGEQFF
TGTGCCAGCAGTGGGCTCCCGAGACTAGCGGGAGAGCAGTTCTTC
>once|.|TRBJ2-5|TRBV7-8
CASSEPGTVGERTQYF
TGTGCCAGCAGCGAGCCAGGGACGGTGGGTGAGCGGACCCAGTACTTC
>.|TRBD2|TRBJ2-1|TRBV28
CASSLSAGGPGRDEQFF
TGTGCCAGCAGTTTATCAGCGGGAGGGCCGGGTCGAGATGAGCAGTTCTTC
>.|.|TRBJ2-1|TRBV20-1
CSAVGDGEQFF
TGCAGTGCTGTTGGAGATGGTGAGCAGTTCTTC
>.|TRBD1|TRBJ1-5|TRBV7-2
CASSPAGTDSNQPQHF
TGTGCCAGCAGCCCCGCCGGGACAGATAGCAATCAGCCCCAGCATTTT
>.|.|TRBJ1-1|TRBV10-3
CAISGSDQGNTEAFF
TGTGCCATCAGTGGTTCCGATCAGGGAAACACTGAAGCTTTCTTT